The rows below give T cell receptor beta chains drawn from one sample of a study of T-cell memory formation after mild COVID-19. Each CDR3 protein gets one entry after TCRdb re-called the 5' RACE reads with MiXCR. Of some 600,000 distinct CDR3 sequences listed, around a sixth were seen once; the top ten hold 8.1%. The specimen sequenced was PBMCs or a T cell subset sorted from them (not recorded which). Receptor source: an adult woman who had mild COVID-19 (a few samples of this study predate the infection). Cell type and time point are not known. Both conserved end residues are part of each CDR3. D genes are given only for firm matches. Some rows have no size entry. The others give once, few or many, or a class for an expanded clone.

d_gene: .; abundance: few; j_gene: TRBJ1-1; v_gene: TRBV5-5; CDR3nt: TGTGCCAGCAGCTTGCCTGGCGCTGAAGCTTTCTTT; CDR3aa: CASSLPGAEAFF
d_gene: TRBD1; abundance: .; j_gene: TRBJ2-1; v_gene: TRBV2; CDR3nt: TGTGCCAGCAGACGGGACAGAGGCGGCTACAATGAGCAGTTCTTC; CDR3aa: CASRRDRGGYNEQFF
d_gene: TRBD1; abundance: .; j_gene: TRBJ2-5; v_gene: TRBV11-2; CDR3nt: TGTGCCAGCAGCTTCCGGGACAGACAAGAGACCCAGTACTTC; CDR3aa: CASSFRDRQETQYF
d_gene: .; abundance: .; j_gene: TRBJ1-3; v_gene: TRBV6-5; CDR3nt: TGTGCCAGCAGTCTGGAGTACGGGTTCTCTGGAAACACCATATATTTT; CDR3aa: CASSLEYGFSGNTIYF
d_gene: TRBD1; abundance: .; j_gene: TRBJ1-3; v_gene: TRBV3-1; CDR3nt: TGTGCCAGCAGCCAAGTAGGGACAGGAGGTAACACCATATATTTT; CDR3aa: CASSQVGTGGNTIYF
d_gene: TRBD1; abundance: .; j_gene: TRBJ2-7; v_gene: TRBV25-1; CDR3nt: TGTGCCAGCTCGGACAGGGCATCCTACGAGCAGTACTTC; CDR3aa: CASSDRASYEQYF
d_gene: .; abundance: many; j_gene: TRBJ1-2; v_gene: TRBV27; CDR3nt: TGTGCCAGCAGTTTATATGCTACAGGGAGCACCTATGGCTACACCTTC; CDR3aa: CASSLYATGSTYGYTF
d_gene: .; abundance: few; j_gene: TRBJ2-1; v_gene: TRBV6-2/TRBV6-3; CDR3nt: TGTGCCAGCAGACCTGGGCTTGGGGACGGGTCCTACAATGAGCAGTTCTTC; CDR3aa: CASRPGLGDGSYNEQFF
d_gene: TRBD1; abundance: .; j_gene: TRBJ1-2; v_gene: TRBV9; CDR3nt: TGTGCCAGCAGCGCTACCGCGTCCCGGGACAGGGTAGCTAACTATGGCTACACCTTC; CDR3aa: CASSATASRDRVANYGYTF
d_gene: TRBD2; abundance: few; j_gene: TRBJ2-5; v_gene: TRBV6-5; CDR3nt: TGTGCCAGCAGTTTAGCGGGGGGCCCCCAGTACTTC; CDR3aa: CASSLAGGPQYF
d_gene: .; abundance: few; j_gene: TRBJ1-1; v_gene: TRBV18; CDR3nt: TGTGCCAGCTCACGACAACCGCAGAACACTGAAGCTTTCTTT; CDR3aa: CASSRQPQNTEAFF
d_gene: .; abundance: .; j_gene: TRBJ1-5; v_gene: TRBV7-9; CDR3nt: TGTGCCAGCAGCTTAGTTACGGGGGCCCCTCAGCCCCAGCATTTT; CDR3aa: CASSLVTGAPQPQHF
d_gene: .; abundance: .; j_gene: TRBJ2-7; v_gene: TRBV23-1; CDR3nt: TGCGCCAGCAATCGAGTGGGCAACGGGACCTACGAGCAGTACTTC; CDR3aa: CASNRVGNGTYEQYF
d_gene: TRBD1; abundance: .; j_gene: TRBJ2-7; v_gene: TRBV5-1; CDR3nt: TGCGCCAGCAGCGAATTAACAGGGGTTGAAGAGCAGTACTTC; CDR3aa: CASSELTGVEEQYF
d_gene: .; abundance: few; j_gene: TRBJ2-7; v_gene: TRBV7-2; CDR3nt: TGTGCCAGCAGCTTAGCGGCGGGTTTGGGAGAGCAGTACTTC; CDR3aa: CASSLAAGLGEQYF
d_gene: .; abundance: .; j_gene: TRBJ2-7; v_gene: TRBV29-1; CDR3nt: TGCAGCGGTGGAACCCCCTACGAGCAGTACTTC; CDR3aa: CSGGTPYEQYF
d_gene: TRBD2; abundance: few; j_gene: TRBJ2-1; v_gene: TRBV7-8; CDR3nt: TGTGCCAGCAGCCCGGGGCCCGGGGGGGGGAGCTCCTACAATGAGCAGTTCTTC; CDR3aa: CASSPGPGGGSSYNEQFF
d_gene: .; abundance: .; j_gene: TRBJ1-1; v_gene: TRBV6-1; CDR3nt: TGTGCCAGCGCACTCAGGGGAGGAACTGAAGCTTTCTTT; CDR3aa: CASALRGGTEAFF
d_gene: TRBD2; abundance: .; j_gene: TRBJ2-2; v_gene: TRBV5-1; CDR3nt: TGCGCCAGCAGTCCCGGGACTAGCTACACCGGGGAGCTGTTTTTT; CDR3aa: CASSPGTSYTGELFF
d_gene: .; abundance: few; j_gene: TRBJ1-1; v_gene: TRBV7-6; CDR3nt: TGTGCCAGCAGCTTAGCGCCTTATCAAGGGGGGAGCACTGAAGCTTTCTTT; CDR3aa: CASSLAPYQGGSTEAFF
d_gene: .; abundance: .; j_gene: TRBJ1-2; v_gene: TRBV27; CDR3nt: TGTGCCAGCAGCCGGGGACAAGCCTATGGCTACACCTTC; CDR3aa: CASSRGQAYGYTF
d_gene: TRBD2; abundance: few; j_gene: TRBJ2-7; v_gene: TRBV4-1; CDR3nt: TGCGCCAGCAGCCAAACTCTAGCGGGCCTCGCCTACGAGCAGTACTTC; CDR3aa: CASSQTLAGLAYEQYF
d_gene: .; abundance: .; j_gene: TRBJ2-1; v_gene: TRBV24-1; CDR3nt: TGTGCCACCGGGGGGAGGACGGAGTGGGGCTACAATGAGCAGTTCTTC; CDR3aa: CATGGRTEWGYNEQFF
d_gene: .; abundance: .; j_gene: TRBJ2-5; v_gene: TRBV11-2; CDR3nt: TGTGCCAGCAGCTCCCGACTCGAGTATGCCCAGTACTTC; CDR3aa: CASSSRLEYAQYF
d_gene: .; abundance: .; j_gene: TRBJ1-2; v_gene: TRBV6-1; CDR3nt: TGTGCCAGCAGCGGACTAGGGAGGTTTTATGGCTACACCTTC; CDR3aa: CASSGLGRFYGYTF
d_gene: .; abundance: few; j_gene: TRBJ2-3; v_gene: TRBV29-1; CDR3nt: TGCAGCGTTGCCGGGGACACGGGTTCTAGCACAGATACGCAGTATTTT; CDR3aa: CSVAGDTGSSTDTQYF
d_gene: .; abundance: .; j_gene: TRBJ1-5; v_gene: TRBV12-3/TRBV12-4; CDR3nt: TGTGCCAGCAGACTTACTCCGCAGGCCCAGCATTTT; CDR3aa: CASRLTPQAQHF
d_gene: .; abundance: few; j_gene: TRBJ2-3; v_gene: TRBV3-1; CDR3nt: TGTGCCAGCAACGACGATGGAGATACGCAGTATTTT; CDR3aa: CASNDDGDTQYF
d_gene: .; abundance: many; j_gene: TRBJ2-5; v_gene: TRBV7-9; CDR3nt: TGCGCCAGCAGCTTGGTACAAGAGACCCAGTACTTC; CDR3aa: CASSLVQETQYF
d_gene: .; abundance: few; j_gene: TRBJ2-7; v_gene: TRBV15; CDR3nt: TGTGCCACCAGCAGATTCTTGGACCCCTACGAGCAGTACTTC; CDR3aa: CATSRFLDPYEQYF
d_gene: .; abundance: .; j_gene: TRBJ2-5; v_gene: TRBV24-1; CDR3nt: TGTGCCACCAGTGACGCAGGGACCCAGTACTTC; CDR3aa: CATSDAGTQYF
d_gene: .; abundance: few; j_gene: TRBJ1-1; v_gene: TRBV5-5; CDR3nt: TGTGCCAGCAGCTCAACCTTGGACATCCGAATTGAAGCTTTCTTT; CDR3aa: CASSSTLDIRIEAFF
d_gene: .; abundance: few; j_gene: TRBJ2-2; v_gene: TRBV7-9; CDR3nt: TGTGCCGGCAGCCTCCGTTCAGGGGACACCGGGGAGCTGTTTTTT; CDR3aa: CAGSLRSGDTGELFF
d_gene: .; abundance: .; j_gene: TRBJ1-2; v_gene: TRBV2; CDR3nt: TGTGCCAGCAGCAGGGGTGGAGCGGGCGGCTATGGCTACACCTTC; CDR3aa: CASSRGGAGGYGYTF